The T cell receptor (beta chain) described here comes from a study of T cells after yellow fever vaccination. MiXCR, applied by TCRdb to the 5' RACE reads, yields one record per CDR3 protein. This sample has approximately 250,000 distinct CDR3 sequences, with around 5.3% found just once. There are a few counts of this clonotype. Material: CD4+ T cells sorted from PBMCs, obtained on the day of the yellow fever booster vaccination. The sequence came from a man aged 18 to 29 who received the YFV17D yellow fever vaccine.

CDR3 nucleotides: TGTGCCAGCAGCTTGCCCGGGGCTCCCGGGGCCAACGTCCTGACTTTC. It encodes CASSLPGAPGANVLTF. The chain recombines TRBV5-6 with TRBJ2-6, with D perhaps assigned TRBD1 or TRBD2 (5 bases each). The V and J ends lost 1 base and 4 bases respectively, with 12 bases between them. The CDR3 is 16 amino acids. The germline V gene encodes CDR1 SGHDT and CDR2 YYEEEE. Using reference TRBV5-6 and TRBJ2-6 for the parts outside the CDR3, the full variable domain is DAGVTQSPTHLIKTRGQQVTLRCSPKSGHDTVSWYQQALGQGPQFIFQYYEEEERQRGNFPDRFSGHQFPNYSSELNVNALLLGDSALYLCASSLPGAPGANVLTFGAGSRLTVL.